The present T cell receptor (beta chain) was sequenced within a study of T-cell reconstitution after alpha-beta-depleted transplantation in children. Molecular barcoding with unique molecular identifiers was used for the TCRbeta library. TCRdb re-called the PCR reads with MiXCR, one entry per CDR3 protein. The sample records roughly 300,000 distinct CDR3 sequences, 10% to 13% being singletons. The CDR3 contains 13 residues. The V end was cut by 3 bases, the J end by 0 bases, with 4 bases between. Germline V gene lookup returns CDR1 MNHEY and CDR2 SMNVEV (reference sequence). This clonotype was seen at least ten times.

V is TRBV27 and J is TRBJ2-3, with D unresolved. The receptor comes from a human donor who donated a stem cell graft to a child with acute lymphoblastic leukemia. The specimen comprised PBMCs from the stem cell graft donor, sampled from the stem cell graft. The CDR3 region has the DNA TGTGCCAGCAGTTTCGCTAGCACAGATACGCAGTATTTT. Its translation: CASSFASTDTQYF.